This T cell receptor (beta chain) was found in a study of blood T cell repertoires in COVID-19. Study overall: The origin of the acute and convalescent COVID-19 samples was the United States, Italy and Spain. PBMCs, B-cell-depleted T cells, or T cells provided the cDNA or gDNA that made up the material.

Produced via immunoSEQ multiplex PCR; TCRdb's table is partial and in-frame only. The sample has 200,000 to 250,000 clones, 88% seen once; the top ten hold over 12%. All enrollees were about 18 to 90 years old and from under 25 US areas. Participants had their cohort set by participant-reported clinical history. The sequenced sample was PBMCs or T cells enriched from blood (not recorded which). The sequence was collected from a woman aged 45-59 years with acute COVID-19.

CDR3 in amino acids: CASDAGSGANVLTF. The CDR3 DNA is TGTGCCTCCGACGCCGGGTCTGGGGCCAACGTCCTGACTTTC. V and J are TRBV30 and TRBJ2-6; D uncertain. Per the germline V gene, CDR1 is GTSNPN and CDR2 is SVGIG (reference sequence). V gave up 7 bases and J gave up 1 base, with 11 bases separating them. The CDR3 has 14 amino acids.